This is a list of T cell receptor beta chains from one sample in a study of graft-versus-host responses after intestinal transplantation. Produced via immunoSEQ multiplex PCR; TCRdb's table is partial and in-frame only. The sample has approximately 39,000 clones; around 94% are singletons. These receptors' targets are unknown. The material was unstimulated CD4+ T cells sorted from spleen or lymph node cells, obtained before transplant. The source of these receptors is a human donor who was the organ donor for an intestinal transplant. CDR3s leave out the opening cysteine and the closing phenylalanine or tryptophan.

V gene	J gene	CDR3 protein
TRBV27	TRBJ2-7	ASSLTGLPGGEQY
TRBV10-3	TRBJ1-3	AISKEGAGGNTIY
TRBV10-3	TRBJ1-2	AISEAQGYGYT
TRBV19	TRBJ2-3	ASSMWGAVSTDTQY
TRBV5-1	TRBJ2-7	ASSPGTGGSYEQY
TRBV6-1	TRBJ1-4	ASAAGQGEKLF
TRBV2	TRBJ1-6	ASRSDNSPLH
TRBV5-3	TRBJ2-3	ARSLLWTCGVPSTDTQY
TRBV5-1	TRBJ2-1	ASSFIQGRDNEQF
TRBV7-2	TRBJ1-2	ASSLVRGDYGYT
TRBV20-1	TRBJ1-2	SAYRDYGYT
TRBV4-3	TRBJ2-1	ASSQDSGPYNEQF
TRBV7-2	TRBJ2-7	ASSSQQGLSYEQY
TRBV7-2	TRBJ2-3	ASSVGGTDTQY
TRBV29-1	TRBJ1-1	SVVRNMNTEAF
TRBV10-3	TRBJ1-2	AISVGPSDYGYT
TRBV28	TRBJ1-3	ASSFRGQGARNTIY
TRBV5-4	TRBJ2-3	ASTPGGGGRTDTQY
TRBV4-3	TRBJ1-1	ASSQVITGRGNTEAF
TRBV30	TRBJ1-5	AWSVQGGPQH
TRBV7-7	TRBJ2-2	ASSIGTDTGELF
TRBV4-2	TRBJ2-3	ASSQERSGGTDTQY
TRBV9	TRBJ1-2	ASSVEGVGYT
TRBV6-5	TRBJ2-5	ASSPLGGETQY
TRBV9	TRBJ2-1	ASSEQQGSYNEQF
TRBV19	TRBJ1-2	ASKDLANYGYT
TRBV5-1	TRBJ1-6	ASSLNTGLDSPLH
TRBV7-2	TRBJ1-2	ASSLQLQGSSGYT
TRBV27	TRBJ1-4	ASSSGATNEKLF
TRBV30	TRBJ1-4	AWSPGQGNALGEKLF
TRBV2	TRBJ2-2	AGNTLAGAGELF
TRBV5-1	TRBJ1-2	ASRSTGTYGYT
TRBV10-2	TRBJ2-2	ASRGPDTGELF
TRBV28	TRBJ1-2	ASSSPTGGRGYGYT
TRBV5-1	TRBJ2-3	ASSLAYGSTDTQY
TRBV7-2	TRBJ2-2	ASSLAVWRGADGELF
TRBV5-6	TRBJ1-2	ASNRLSISYGYT
TRBV18	TRBJ1-5	ASSPRTGDSNQPQH
TRBV7-9	TRBJ1-2	ASSSPVYGYT
TRBV4-2	TRBJ1-1	ASSQAGNTEAF
TRBV6-6	TRBJ1-1	ASSLQGRGGTEAF
TRBV6-5	TRBJ2-3	ASSTTSGVSDTQY
TRBV7-2	TRBJ2-7	ASTRLAGSYEQY
TRBV9	TRBJ2-5	ASSVAGRQGFGTQY
TRBV11-2	TRBJ1-1	ASSLDGGYSTEAF
TRBV4-2	TRBJ2-5	ASSPLRTSGGGKETQY
TRBV5-4	TRBJ2-4	ASSLRGENIQY
TRBV6-1	TRBJ2-3	ASSAARWGPDTQY
TRBV7-2	TRBJ2-5	ASSFGLAGGQETQY
TRBV21-1	TRBJ2-1	ASSITGQGAGEQF
TRBV6-1	TRBJ1-2	ASSESLRGYT
TRBV6-5	TRBJ1-1	ASSRTGTLYTEAF
TRBV6-5	TRBJ1-1	ASSYGARGARAF
TRBV7-9	TRBJ1-6	ASSLSQVLSSYNSPLH